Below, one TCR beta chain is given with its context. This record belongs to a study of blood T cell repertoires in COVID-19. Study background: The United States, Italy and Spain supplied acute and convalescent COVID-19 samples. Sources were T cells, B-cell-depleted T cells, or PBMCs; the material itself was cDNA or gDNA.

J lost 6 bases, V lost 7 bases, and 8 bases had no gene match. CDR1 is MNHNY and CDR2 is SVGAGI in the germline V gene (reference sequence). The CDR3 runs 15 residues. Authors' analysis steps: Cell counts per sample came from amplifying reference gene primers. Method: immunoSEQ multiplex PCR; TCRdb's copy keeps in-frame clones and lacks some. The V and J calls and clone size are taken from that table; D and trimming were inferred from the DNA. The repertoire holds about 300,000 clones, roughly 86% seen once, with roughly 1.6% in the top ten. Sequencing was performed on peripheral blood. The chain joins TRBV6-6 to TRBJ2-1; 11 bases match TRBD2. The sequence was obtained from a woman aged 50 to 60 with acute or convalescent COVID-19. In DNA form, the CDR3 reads TGTGCCAGCATTAATAGCGGGAGGGTGAGCAATGAGCAGTTCTTC. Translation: CASINSGRVSNEQFF.